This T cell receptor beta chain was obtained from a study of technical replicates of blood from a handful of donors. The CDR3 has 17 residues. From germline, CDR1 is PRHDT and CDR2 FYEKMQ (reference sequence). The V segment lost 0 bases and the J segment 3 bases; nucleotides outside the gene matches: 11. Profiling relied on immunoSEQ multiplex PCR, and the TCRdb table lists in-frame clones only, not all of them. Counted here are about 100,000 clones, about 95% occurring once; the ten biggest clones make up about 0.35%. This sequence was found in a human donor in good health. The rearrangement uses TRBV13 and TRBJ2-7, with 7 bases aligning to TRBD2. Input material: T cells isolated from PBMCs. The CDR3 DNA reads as TGTGCCAGCAGCTTAGGACCTGCGGGAGTAATAAACTACGAGCAGTACTTC. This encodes CASSLGPAGVINYEQYF. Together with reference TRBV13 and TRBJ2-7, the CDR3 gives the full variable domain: AAGVIQSPRHLIKEKRETATLKCYPIPRHDTVYWYQQGPGQDPQFLISFYEKMQSDKGSIPDRFSAQQFSDYHSELNMSSLELGDSALYFCASSLGPAGVINYEQYFGPGTRLTVT.